Each of the 14 T cell receptor beta chains below was sequenced from the same sample in a study of T cell changes during pregnancy in multiple sclerosis. Repertoires were generated with immunoSEQ multiplex PCR, while TCRdb's copy carries only in-frame clones and drops some. The sample shows around 49,000 clones, 85% to 90% of them seen only once. The sequencing here drew on peripheral blood, taken after pregnancy. The receptors were sampled from a female donor in good health, enrolled as a control in a pregnancy study.

The rearrangement links TRBV5-1 to TRBJ2-2; 7 nucleotides align to TRBD1. CDR3 size: 15 residues. Germline V gene data show CDR1 as SGHRS and CDR2 as YFSETQ. J lost 2 bases, V lost 5 bases, and 6 bases had no gene match. The CDR3 spells CASSRTGGNTGELFF. The CDR3 nucleotides read TGCGCCAGCAGTAGGACAGGCGGTAACACCGGGGAGCTGTTTTTT.

The chain is built from TRBV7-2 and TRBJ1-2; D unclear. V dropped 1 base and J dropped 0 bases, with 9 bases sitting between them. This CDR3 region has 15 residues. Germline V gene sequence: CDR1 SGHTA, CDR2 FQGNSA. In DNA, the CDR3 is TGTGCCAGCAGCTTAGTCCGGGATTCTAACTATGGCTACACCTTC. Amino acids: CASSLVRDSNYGYTF. Looking up the rest from reference TRBV7-2 and TRBJ1-2 gives the full variable domain: GAGVSQSPSNKVTEKGKDVELRCDPISGHTALYWYRQSLGQGLEFLIYFQGNSAPDKSGLPSDRFSAERTGGSVSTLTIQRTQQEDSAVYLCASSLVRDSNYGYTFGSGTRLTVV.

V usage is TRBV27 and J usage is TRBJ2-4, with 16 bases that match TRBD2. Trimming at V came to 0 bases and at J to 8 bases, leaving 7 bases not matched to a gene. CDR1 MNHEY and CDR2 SMNVEV come from the germline V gene (reference sequence). The CDR3 sequence is 18 residues long. The CDR3 sequence: CASSLSRGLAGGADIQYF. The CDR3 nucleotides read TGTGCCAGCAGTTTATCGCGGGGACTAGCGGGAGGGGCGGACATTCAGTACTTC.

Written as DNA, the CDR3 is TGCAGCGGGACTTCCGATAACAATGAGCAGTTCTTC. It is translated as CSGTSDNNEQFF. The chain recombines TRBV29-1 with TRBJ2-1; TRBD2 is a possible D gene (5 bases). The CDR3 covers 12 residues. V lost 7 bases, J lost 5 bases, and 12 bases lay in between. Germline V CDR1 and CDR2: SQVTM, ANQGSEA.

V and J are TRBV5-6 and TRBJ2-7; 7 nucleotides line up with TRBD1. Trimming cost V 4 bases and J 4 bases; bases outside gene matches: 2. The CDR3 is made up of 12 amino acids. Per germline, CDR1 SGHDT and CDR2 YYEEEE. The DNA of the CDR3 is TGTGCCAGCAGCATGACAGGGTACGAGCAGTACTTC. Translated: CASSMTGYEQYF.

The chain combines TRBV5-1 with TRBJ2-1; 11 nucleotides agree with TRBD2. V shed 4 bases, J shed 3 bases, and the junction held 3 bases outside the gene matches. Germline V gives CDR1 SGHRS, CDR2 YFSETQ. The CDR3 spans 15 residues. Here the CDR3 reads CASSEGTSGYNEQFF. The CDR3 DNA follows: TGCGCCAGCAGCGAAGGGACTAGCGGCTACAATGAGCAGTTCTTC.

The V call is TRBV9, the J call TRBJ2-7; TRBD1 agrees at 8 bases. Germline CDR1 SGDLS, CDR2 YYNGEE. CDR3 length: 14 residues. The junction had 3 bases not matched to a gene; V was cut back by 4 bases and J by 0 bases. CDR3 in amino acids: CASSLTGASYEQYF. DNA of the CDR3: TGTGCCAGCAGCTTGACAGGGGCCTCCTACGAGCAGTACTTC.

The chain couples TRBV5-1 to TRBJ1-3, with 10 nucleotides matching TRBD1. This CDR3 contains 15 residues. Per the germline V gene, CDR1 is SGHRS and CDR2 is YFSETQ. V lost 0 bases, J lost 7 bases, and 4 bases stayed unmatched. As DNA, the CDR3 is TGCGCCAGCAGCTTGGGGACAGGGGGTCCCAACACCATATATTTT. Its translation is CASSLGTGGPNTIYF.

This clone was seen once. The chain carries TRBV18 and TRBJ1-1, with 10 bases identical to TRBD1. CDR1 and CDR2 (germline): KGHSH, LQKENI. V shed 2 bases, J shed 10 bases, and the junction held 4 bases outside the gene matches. The CDR3 is 13 residues long. This chain's CDR3 is CASSPTGQGGAFF. The CDR3 DNA is TGTGCCAGCTCACCAACTGGACAGGGGGGAGCTTTCTTT.

This chain links TRBV6-4 with TRBJ1-1; D may be TRBD1 (6 bases). V lost 0 bases and J 4 bases, leaving 15 bases between the germline ends. Looked up from germline, CDR1 is MRHNA and CDR2 is SNTAGT. This CDR3 is 16 amino acids long. In DNA, the CDR3 is TGTGCCAGCAGTGACTCGGCGTTGGACAGCGGCACTGAAGCTTTCTTT. It codes for CASSDSALDSGTEAFF.

The rearrangement uses TRBV7-2 and TRBJ2-3; D possibly corresponds to TRBD1 (5 bases). Deletions cut 1 base from V and 9 bases from J, with 8 bases between. The CDR3 extends over 12 amino acids. Germline loops: CDR1 SGHTA, CDR2 FQGNSA. The CDR3 coding sequence is TGTGCCAGCAGCTTAGTGGCAGGGACGCAGTATTTT. It is translated as CASSLVAGTQYF. The whole variable domain, filled in from reference TRBV7-2 and TRBJ2-3, reads GAGVSQSPSNKVTEKGKDVELRCDPISGHTALYWYRQSLGQGLEFLIYFQGNSAPDKSGLPSDRFSAERTGGSVSTLTIQRTQQEDSAVYLCASSLVAGTQYFGPGTRLTVL.

The V and J genes are TRBV28 and TRBJ1-1; 12 nucleotides agree with TRBD1. V lost 8 bases, J lost 5 bases, and 6 bases stayed unmatched. This CDR3 contains 14 residues. The germline V gene encodes CDR1 MDHEN and CDR2 SYDVKM. DNA for the CDR3: TGTGCCAGCCTCCGGGACAGGGGGCAGACTGAAGCTTTCTTT. Translating gives CASLRDRGQTEAFF.

The chain recombines TRBV18 with TRBJ1-5; D is possibly TRBD1 (6 bases). CDR3 length: 17 residues. From germline, CDR1 is KGHSH and CDR2 LQKENI. The V end lost 5 bases, the J end lost 1 base, and 18 bases lay between the germline ends. CDR3 residues: CASSLPTGGGSNQPQHF. CDR3 nucleotide sequence: TGTGCCAGCTCATTACCGACAGGCGGAGGAAGCAATCAGCCCCAGCATTTT.

The V and J genes are TRBV18 and TRBJ1-1; 11 bases line up with TRBD1. CDR1 is KGHSH and CDR2 is LQKENI in the germline V gene. J was trimmed by 0 bases and V by 0 bases; bases with no gene match: 3. CDR3 length: 17 residues. In DNA, the CDR3 is TGTGCCAGCTCACCACCGGGACAGGGGGTAGTGAACACTGAAGCTTTCTTT. This sequence encodes CASSPPGQGVVNTEAFF.